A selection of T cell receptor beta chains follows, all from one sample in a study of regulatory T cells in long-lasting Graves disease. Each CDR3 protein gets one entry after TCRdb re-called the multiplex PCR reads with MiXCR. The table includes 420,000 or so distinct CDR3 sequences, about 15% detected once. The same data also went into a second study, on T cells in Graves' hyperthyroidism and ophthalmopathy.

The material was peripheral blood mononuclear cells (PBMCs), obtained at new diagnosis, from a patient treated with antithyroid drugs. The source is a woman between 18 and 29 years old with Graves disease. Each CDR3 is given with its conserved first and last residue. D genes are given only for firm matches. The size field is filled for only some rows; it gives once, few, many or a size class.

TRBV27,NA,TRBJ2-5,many,CASSSPSQETQYF,TGTGCCAGCAGTTCCCCTTCCCAAGAGACCCAGTACTTC
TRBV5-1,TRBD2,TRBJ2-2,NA,CASHSSGLFTGELFF,TGCGCCAGCCACTCTAGCGGCCTATTCACCGGGGAGCTGTTTTTT
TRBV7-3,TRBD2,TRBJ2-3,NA,CASSLYTGTSLTDTQYF,TGTGCCAGCAGCTTATACACCGGGACTAGCCTCACAGATACGCAGTATTTT
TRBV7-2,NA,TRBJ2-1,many,CASSFGRYNEQFF,TGTGCCAGCAGCTTTGGACGGTACAATGAGCAGTTCTTC
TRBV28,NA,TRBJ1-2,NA,CASSLIRVSGYTF,TGTGCCAGCAGTTTAATCAGGGTTAGTGGCTACACCTTC
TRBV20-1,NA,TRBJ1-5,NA,CSARGDKGFNQPQHF,TGCAGTGCTAGAGGGGACAAGGGTTTTAATCAGCCCCAGCATTTT
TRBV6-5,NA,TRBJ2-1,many,CASSYRSEPTYEQFF,TGTGCCAGCAGTTACCGGAGCGAACCAACCTATGAGCAGTTCTTC
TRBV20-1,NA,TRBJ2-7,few,CSAHRVREQYF,TGCAGTGCCCACAGGGTTCGCGAGCAGTACTTC
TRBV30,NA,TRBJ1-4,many,CACDASEKLFF,TGTGCCTGTGACGCTTCTGAAAAACTGTTTTTT
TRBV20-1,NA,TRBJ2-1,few,CSAREPDYNEQFF,TGCAGTGCTAGAGAGCCGGACTACAATGAGCAGTTCTTC
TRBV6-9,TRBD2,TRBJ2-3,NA,CASSYLLAEGTDTQYF,TGTGCCAGCAGTTACCTGCTAGCGGAGGGCACAGATACGCAGTATTTT
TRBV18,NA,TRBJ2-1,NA,CASSPSSYEQFF,TGTGCCAGCTCACCGTCTTCCTACGAGCAGTTCTTC
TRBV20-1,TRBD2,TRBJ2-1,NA,CSAQSGDSNEQFF,TGCAGTGCTCAAAGCGGGGACTCCAATGAGCAGTTCTTC
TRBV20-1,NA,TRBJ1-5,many,CSAERQANQPQHF,TGCAGTGCCGAAAGACAGGCTAATCAGCCCCAGCATTTT
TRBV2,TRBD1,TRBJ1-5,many,CASSENFGTGYDQPQHF,TGTGCCAGCAGTGAGAATTTCGGGACAGGATACGATCAGCCCCAGCATTTT
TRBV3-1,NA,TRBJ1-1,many,CASSQDTGVGAFF,TGTGCCAGCAGCCAAGACACCGGAGTGGGAGCTTTCTTT
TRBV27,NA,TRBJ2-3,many,CASSRQGFFTDTQYF,TGTGCCAGCAGTCGTCAGGGCTTTTTCACAGATACGCAGTATTTT
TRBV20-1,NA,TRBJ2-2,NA,CSAREPTGELFF,TGCAGTGCTAGGGAGCCCACCGGGGAGCTGTTTTTT
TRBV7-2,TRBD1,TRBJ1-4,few,CASSFRQGANEKLFF,TGTGCCAGCAGCTTTCGACAGGGGGCTAATGAAAAACTGTTTTTT
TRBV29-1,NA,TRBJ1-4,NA,CSVEGTATNEKLFF,TGCAGCGTTGAAGGGACAGCAACTAATGAAAAACTGTTTTTT
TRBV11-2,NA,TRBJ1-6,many,CASRRTAKDNSPLHF,TGTGCCAGCAGACGTACGGCGAAGGATAATTCACCCCTCCACTTT
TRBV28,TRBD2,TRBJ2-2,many,CASNPGGVGSGELFF,TGTGCCAGCAATCCCGGGGGGGTTGGGTCCGGGGAGCTGTTTTTT
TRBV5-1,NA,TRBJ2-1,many,CASRAVNEQFF,TGCGCCAGCCGGGCCGTCAATGAGCAGTTCTTC
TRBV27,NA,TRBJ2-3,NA,CASSLGDFYTDTQYF,TGTGCCAGCAGTTTAGGAGACTTCTACACAGATACGCAGTATTTT
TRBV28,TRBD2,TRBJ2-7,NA,CASSPQQREGRYEQYF,TGTGCCAGCAGTCCCCAACAGCGGGAGGGCCGGTACGAGCAGTACTTC
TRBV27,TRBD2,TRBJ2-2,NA,CASIKTSGNAGELFF,TGTGCCAGCATCAAGACTAGCGGGAATGCCGGGGAGCTGTTTTTT
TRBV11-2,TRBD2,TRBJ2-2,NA,CASSLEAGVTGELFF,TGTGCCAGCAGCTTAGAGGCGGGAGTTACCGGGGAGCTGTTTTTT
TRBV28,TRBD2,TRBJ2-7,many,CASSYPPISGSYEQYF,TGTGCCAGCAGTTACCCGCCTATTAGCGGGAGCTACGAGCAGTACTTC
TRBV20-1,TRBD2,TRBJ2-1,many,CSAREGLALYYNEQFF,TGCAGTGCTAGAGAAGGACTAGCCCTCTACTACAATGAGCAGTTCTTC
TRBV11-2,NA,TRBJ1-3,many,CASSLSGRNTIYF,TGTGCCAGCAGCTTGTCCGGACGAAACACCATATATTTT
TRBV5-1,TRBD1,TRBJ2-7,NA,CASPLGGRGLYEQYF,TGCGCCAGCCCCCTCGGGGGCAGGGGGCTTTACGAGCAGTACTTC
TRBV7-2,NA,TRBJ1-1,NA,CASSFGGQDAFF,TGTGCCAGCAGTTTTGGGGGGCAAGATGCTTTCTTT
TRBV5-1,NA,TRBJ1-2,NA,CASSNGDYGYTF,TGCGCCAGCAGTAACGGGGACTATGGCTACACCTTC
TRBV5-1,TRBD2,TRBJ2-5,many,CASSLGLAGIQETQYF,TGCGCCAGCAGCTTGGGCCTAGCGGGAATTCAAGAGACCCAGTACTTC
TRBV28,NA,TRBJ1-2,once,CASSSIPRRSGYTF,TGTGCCAGCAGTTCCATACCCCGAAGGAGTGGCTACACCTTC
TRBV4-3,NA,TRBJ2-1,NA,CASSQERRANEQFF,TGCGCCAGCAGCCAAGAACGACGGGCTAATGAGCAGTTCTTC
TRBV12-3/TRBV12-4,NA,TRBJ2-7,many,CASSLQVLMDEQYF,TGTGCCAGCAGTTTACAGGTGCTTATGGACGAGCAGTACTTC
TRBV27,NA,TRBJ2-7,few,CASSLSGGGYYEQYF,TGTGCCAGCAGTTTATCGGGGGGCGGATACTACGAGCAGTACTTC
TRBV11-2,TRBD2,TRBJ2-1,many,CASSPGLDYNEQFF,TGTGCCAGCAGTCCGGGACTAGACTACAATGAGCAGTTCTTC
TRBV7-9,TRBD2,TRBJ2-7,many,CASSSLELAAIEQYF,TGTGCCAGCAGCTCCCTCGAACTAGCGGCAATCGAGCAGTACTTC
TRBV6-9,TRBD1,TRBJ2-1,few,CASSYPTGGLGNEQFF,TGTGCCAGCAGTTACCCGACAGGGGGTTTAGGTAATGAGCAGTTCTTC